This T cell receptor beta chain was obtained from a study of cytomegalovirus exposure and HLA in healthy donors. Whole-study results and caveats: Later, an analysis showed that TCR beta chains associated with HLA were more clonally expanded than others that were equally common.

The PCR made use of 60 Vbeta and 13 Jbeta primers. Method: immunoSEQ multiplex PCR; TCRdb's copy keeps in-frame clones and lacks some. The sample has approximately 110,000 clones, about two thirds seen once. As to this clone: What it binds is not known.

The sequence was collected from a man aged 25 to 40 in good health and CMV-seropositive. Sequenced input: PBMCs.

Here the CDR3 reads CASSGLPETQYF. The CDR3, as DNA: TGTGCCAGCAGTGGCCTACCAGAGACCCAGTACTTC. This chain links TRBV2 with TRBJ2-5; D is ambiguous. The CDR3 is 12 amino acids. Per the germline V gene, CDR1 is SNHLY and CDR2 is FYNNEI. V gave up 4 bases and J gave up 4 bases, with 7 bases separating them.